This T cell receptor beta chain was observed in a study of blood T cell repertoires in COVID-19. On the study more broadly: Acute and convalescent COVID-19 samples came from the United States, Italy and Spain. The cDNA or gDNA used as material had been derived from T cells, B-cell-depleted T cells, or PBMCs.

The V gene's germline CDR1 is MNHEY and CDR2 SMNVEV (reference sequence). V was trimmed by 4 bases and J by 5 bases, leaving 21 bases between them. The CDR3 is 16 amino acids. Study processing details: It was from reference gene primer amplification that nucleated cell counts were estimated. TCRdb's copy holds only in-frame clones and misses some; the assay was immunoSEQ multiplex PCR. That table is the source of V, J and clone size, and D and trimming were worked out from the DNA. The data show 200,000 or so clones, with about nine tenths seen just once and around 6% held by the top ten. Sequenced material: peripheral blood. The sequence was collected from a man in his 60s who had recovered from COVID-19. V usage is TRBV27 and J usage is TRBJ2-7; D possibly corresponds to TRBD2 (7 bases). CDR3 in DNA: TGTGCCAGCAGTTCAAGAGACACAAGGGGGAGGGACGAGCAGTACTTC. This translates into CASSSRDTRGRDEQYF.